Sequencing of this T cell receptor (beta chain) was carried out in a study of T cells in women clearing cervical HPV infection. The wider study: For cases, blood was sampled a median around 140 days after lesion detection, interquartile range roughly 90 to 210 days. Study-level findings and limits: CIN3+ cases had significantly higher TCR repertoire richness than controls, but evenness did not differ. Controls had more TRBV6-7 (0.16%) than cases (roughly 0.11%). Effector/memory and HPV-specific T cells were not isolated, and association timing is unknown.

As regards this clone: Antigen unknown. Coverage ceases 3 residues before the CDR3 finishes, and the germline J gene fills in the end.

Sequencing was performed with immunoSEQ multiplex PCR; in TCRdb, only in-frame clones are kept and a portion is missing. Seen in this sample are 22,000 or so clones; the ten most common clones hold 9.5% to 10%. Trimming removed 6 bases at V and 5 bases at J, with 18 bases between. This CDR3 spans 15 amino acids. CDR1 is LNHDA, CDR2 SQIVND, per germline (reference sequence). The sample comprised blood buffy coat. The chain links TRBV19 to TRBJ2-3, with a tentative D call TRBD1 (6 bases). This clonotype was sampled from a woman aged 18 to 75 with a cervical HPV16 infection that either progressed to CIN3+ or cleared (not recorded which). CDR3 bases read: TGTGCCAGTAGCCCCGGGACAATTATAGGAGATACG. It encodes CASSPGTIIGDT. The complete CDR3 protein is CASSPGTIIGDTQYF.